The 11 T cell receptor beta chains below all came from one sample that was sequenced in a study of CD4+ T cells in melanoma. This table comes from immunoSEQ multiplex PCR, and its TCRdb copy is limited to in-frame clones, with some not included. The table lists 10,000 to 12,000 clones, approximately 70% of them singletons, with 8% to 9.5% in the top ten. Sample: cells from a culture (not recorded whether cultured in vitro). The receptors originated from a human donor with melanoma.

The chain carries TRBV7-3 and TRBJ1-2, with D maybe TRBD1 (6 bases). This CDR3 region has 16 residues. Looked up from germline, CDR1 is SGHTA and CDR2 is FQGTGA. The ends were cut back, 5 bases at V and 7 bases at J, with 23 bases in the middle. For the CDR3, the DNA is TGTGCCAGCAGCCCGGAACTGACAGGTCTCGCTTCTGGCTACACCTTC. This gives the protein CASSPELTGLASGYTF.

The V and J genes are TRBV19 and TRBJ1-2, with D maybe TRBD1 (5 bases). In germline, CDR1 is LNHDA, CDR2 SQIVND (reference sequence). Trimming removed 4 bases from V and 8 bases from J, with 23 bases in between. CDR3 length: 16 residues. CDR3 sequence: CASSSGQGSAQGGYTF. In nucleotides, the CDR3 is TGTGCCAGTAGTAGTGGGCAGGGAAGCGCCCAAGGCGGCTACACCTTC.

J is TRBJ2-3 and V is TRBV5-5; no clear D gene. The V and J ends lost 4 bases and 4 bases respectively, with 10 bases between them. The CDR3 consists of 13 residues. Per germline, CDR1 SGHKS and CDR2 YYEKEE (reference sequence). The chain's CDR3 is CASSRTSPDTQYF. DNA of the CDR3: TGTGCCAGCAGCCGCACTTCACCAGATACGCAGTATTTT. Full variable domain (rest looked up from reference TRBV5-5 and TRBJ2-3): DAGVTQSPTHLIKTRGQQVTLRCSPISGHKSVSWYQQVLGQGPQFIFQYYEKEERGRGNFPDRFSARQFPNYSSELNVNALLLGDSALYLCASSRTSPDTQYFGPGTRLTVL.

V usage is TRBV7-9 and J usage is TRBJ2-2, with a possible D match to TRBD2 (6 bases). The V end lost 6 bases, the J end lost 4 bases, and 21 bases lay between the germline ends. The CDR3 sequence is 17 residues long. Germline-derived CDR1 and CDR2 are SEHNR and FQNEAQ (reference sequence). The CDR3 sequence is CASSRDWYPPGTGELFF. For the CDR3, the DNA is TGTGCCAGCAGTCGGGACTGGTACCCGCCGGGCACCGGGGAGCTGTTTTTT.

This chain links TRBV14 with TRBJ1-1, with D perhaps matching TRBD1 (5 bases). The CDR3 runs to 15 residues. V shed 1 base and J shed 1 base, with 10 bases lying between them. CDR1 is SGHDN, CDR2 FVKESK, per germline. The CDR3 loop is CASSQGRGPNTEAFF. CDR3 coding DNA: TGTGCCAGCAGCCAAGGCCGGGGCCCGAACACTGAAGCTTTCTTT.

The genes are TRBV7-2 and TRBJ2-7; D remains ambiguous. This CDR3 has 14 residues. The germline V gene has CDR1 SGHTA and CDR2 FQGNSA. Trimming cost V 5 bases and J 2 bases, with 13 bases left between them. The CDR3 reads CASSPLFGTYEQYF. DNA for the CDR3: TGTGCCAGCAGCCCGCTTTTCGGTACCTACGAGCAGTACTTC.

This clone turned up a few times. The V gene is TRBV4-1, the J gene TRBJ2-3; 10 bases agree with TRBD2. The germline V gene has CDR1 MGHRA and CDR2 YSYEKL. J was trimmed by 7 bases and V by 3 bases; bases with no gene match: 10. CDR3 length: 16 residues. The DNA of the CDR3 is TGCGCCAGCAGCCAGGAGCCTACTAGCGGGGTGTATACGCAGTATTTT. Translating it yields CASSQEPTSGVYTQYF.

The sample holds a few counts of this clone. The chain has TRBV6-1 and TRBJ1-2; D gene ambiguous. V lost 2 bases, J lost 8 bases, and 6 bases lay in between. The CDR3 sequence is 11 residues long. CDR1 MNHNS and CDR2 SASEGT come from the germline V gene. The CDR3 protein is CASSEKGGYTF. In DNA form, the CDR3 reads TGTGCCAGCAGTGAAAAAGGCGGCTACACCTTC.

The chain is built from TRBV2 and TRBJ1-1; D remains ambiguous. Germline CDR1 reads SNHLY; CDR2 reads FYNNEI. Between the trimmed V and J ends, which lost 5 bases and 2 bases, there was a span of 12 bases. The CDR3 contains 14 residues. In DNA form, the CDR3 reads TGTGCCAGCAGTACCACAGCGGGAAACACTGAAGCTTTCTTT. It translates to CASSTTAGNTEAFF.

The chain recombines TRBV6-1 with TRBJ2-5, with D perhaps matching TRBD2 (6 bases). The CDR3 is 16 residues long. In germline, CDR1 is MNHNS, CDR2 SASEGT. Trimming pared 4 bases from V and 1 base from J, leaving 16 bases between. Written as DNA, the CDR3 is TGTGCCAGCAGTGCAGGGATTACCGGGAGCCAAGAGACCCAGTACTTC. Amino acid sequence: CASSAGITGSQETQYF.

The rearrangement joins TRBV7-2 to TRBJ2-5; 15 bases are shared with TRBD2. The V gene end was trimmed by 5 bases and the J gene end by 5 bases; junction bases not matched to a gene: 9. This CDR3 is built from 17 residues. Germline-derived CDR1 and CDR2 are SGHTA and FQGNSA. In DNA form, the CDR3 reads TGTGCCAGCAGCGCTGGACTAGCGGGGGGGCCGAGGGAGACCCAGTACTTC. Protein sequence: CASSAGLAGGPRETQYF.